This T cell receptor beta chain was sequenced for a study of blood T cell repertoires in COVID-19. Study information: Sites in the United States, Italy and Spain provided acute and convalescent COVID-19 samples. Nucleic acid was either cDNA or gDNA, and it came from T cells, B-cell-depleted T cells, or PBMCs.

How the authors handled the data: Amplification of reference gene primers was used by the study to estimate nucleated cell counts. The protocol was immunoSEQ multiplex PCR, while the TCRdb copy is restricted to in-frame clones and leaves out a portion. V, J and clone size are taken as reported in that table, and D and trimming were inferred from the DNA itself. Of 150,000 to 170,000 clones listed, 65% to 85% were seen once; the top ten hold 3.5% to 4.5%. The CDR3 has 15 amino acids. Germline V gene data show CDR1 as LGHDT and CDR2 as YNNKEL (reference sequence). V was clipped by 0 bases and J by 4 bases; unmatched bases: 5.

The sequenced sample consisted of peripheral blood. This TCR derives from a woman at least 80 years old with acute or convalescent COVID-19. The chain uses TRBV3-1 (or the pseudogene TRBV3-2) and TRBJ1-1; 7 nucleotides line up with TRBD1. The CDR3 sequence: CASSQEVSGGTEAFF. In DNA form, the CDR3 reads TGTGCCAGCAGCCAAGAGGTGTCAGGGGGCACTGAAGCTTTCTTT.